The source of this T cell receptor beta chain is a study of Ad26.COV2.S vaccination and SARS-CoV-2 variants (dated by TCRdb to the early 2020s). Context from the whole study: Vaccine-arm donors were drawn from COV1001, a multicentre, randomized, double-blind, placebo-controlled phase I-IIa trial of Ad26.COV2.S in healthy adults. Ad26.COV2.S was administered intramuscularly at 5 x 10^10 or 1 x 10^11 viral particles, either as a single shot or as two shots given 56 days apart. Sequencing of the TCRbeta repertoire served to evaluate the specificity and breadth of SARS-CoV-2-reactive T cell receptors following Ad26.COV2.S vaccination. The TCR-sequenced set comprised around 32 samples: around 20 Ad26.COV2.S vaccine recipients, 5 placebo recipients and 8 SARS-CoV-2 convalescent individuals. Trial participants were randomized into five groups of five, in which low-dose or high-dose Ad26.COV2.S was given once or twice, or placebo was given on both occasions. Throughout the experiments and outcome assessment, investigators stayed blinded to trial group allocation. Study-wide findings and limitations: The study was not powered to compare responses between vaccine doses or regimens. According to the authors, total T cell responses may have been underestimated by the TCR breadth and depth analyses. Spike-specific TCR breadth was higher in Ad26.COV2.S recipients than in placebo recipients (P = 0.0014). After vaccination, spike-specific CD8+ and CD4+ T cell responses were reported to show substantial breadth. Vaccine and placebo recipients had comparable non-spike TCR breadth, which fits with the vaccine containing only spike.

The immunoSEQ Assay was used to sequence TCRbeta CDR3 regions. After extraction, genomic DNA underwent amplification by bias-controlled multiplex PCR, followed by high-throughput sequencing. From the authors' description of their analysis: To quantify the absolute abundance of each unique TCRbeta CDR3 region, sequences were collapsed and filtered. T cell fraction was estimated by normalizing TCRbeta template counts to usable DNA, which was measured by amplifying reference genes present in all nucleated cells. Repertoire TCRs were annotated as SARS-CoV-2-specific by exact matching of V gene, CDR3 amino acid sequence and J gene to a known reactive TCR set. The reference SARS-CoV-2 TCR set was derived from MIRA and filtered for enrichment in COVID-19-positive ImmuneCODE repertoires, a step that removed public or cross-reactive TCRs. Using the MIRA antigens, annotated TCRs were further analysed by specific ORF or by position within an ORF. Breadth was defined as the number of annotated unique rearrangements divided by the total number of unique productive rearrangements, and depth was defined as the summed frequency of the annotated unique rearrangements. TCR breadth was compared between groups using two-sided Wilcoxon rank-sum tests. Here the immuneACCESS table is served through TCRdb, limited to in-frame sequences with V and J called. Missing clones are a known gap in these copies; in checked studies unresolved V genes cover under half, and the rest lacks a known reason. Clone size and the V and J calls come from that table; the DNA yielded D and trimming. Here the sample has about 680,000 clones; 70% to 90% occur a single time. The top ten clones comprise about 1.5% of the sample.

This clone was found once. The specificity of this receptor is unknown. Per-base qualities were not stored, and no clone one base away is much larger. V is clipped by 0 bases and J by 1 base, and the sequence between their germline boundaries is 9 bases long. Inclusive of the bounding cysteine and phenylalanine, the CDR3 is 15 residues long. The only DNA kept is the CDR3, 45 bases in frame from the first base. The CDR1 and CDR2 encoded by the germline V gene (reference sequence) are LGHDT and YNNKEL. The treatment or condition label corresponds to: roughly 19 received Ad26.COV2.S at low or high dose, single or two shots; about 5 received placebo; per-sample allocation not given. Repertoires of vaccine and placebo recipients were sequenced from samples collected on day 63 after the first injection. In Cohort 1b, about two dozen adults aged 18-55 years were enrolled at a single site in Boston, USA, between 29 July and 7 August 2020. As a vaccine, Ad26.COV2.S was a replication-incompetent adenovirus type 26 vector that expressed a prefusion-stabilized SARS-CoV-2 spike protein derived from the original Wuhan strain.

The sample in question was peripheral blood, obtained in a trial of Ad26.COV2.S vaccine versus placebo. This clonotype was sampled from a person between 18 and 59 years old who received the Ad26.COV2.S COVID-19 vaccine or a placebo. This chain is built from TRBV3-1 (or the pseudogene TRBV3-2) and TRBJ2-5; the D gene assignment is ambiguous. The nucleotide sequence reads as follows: TGTGCCAGCAGCCAAGATCGAACAGCCCAAGAGACCCAGTACTTC. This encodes CASSQDRTAQETQYF.